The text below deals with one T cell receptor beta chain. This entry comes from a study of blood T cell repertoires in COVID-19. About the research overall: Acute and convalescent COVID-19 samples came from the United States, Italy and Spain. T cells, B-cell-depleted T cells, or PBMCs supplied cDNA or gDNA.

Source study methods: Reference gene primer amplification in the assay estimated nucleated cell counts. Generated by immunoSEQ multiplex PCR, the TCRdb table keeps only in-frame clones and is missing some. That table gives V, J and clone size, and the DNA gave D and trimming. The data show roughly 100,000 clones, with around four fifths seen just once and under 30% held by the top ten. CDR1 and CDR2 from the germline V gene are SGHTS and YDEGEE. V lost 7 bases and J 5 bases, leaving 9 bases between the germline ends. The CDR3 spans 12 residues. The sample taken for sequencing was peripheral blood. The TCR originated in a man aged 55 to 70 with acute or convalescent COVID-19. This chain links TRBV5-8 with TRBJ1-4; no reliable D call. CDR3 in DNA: TGTGCCAGCCAGCGGTTAAATGAAAAACTGTTTTTT. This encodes CASQRLNEKLFF.